The next 27 T cell receptor beta chains were all read from a single sample in a study of regulatory T cells in long-lasting Graves disease. CDR3-region Arm-PCR and iRepertoire HTBI primers produced the TCR beta libraries. Using its own MiXCR run on the multiplex PCR reads, TCRdb lists one record per CDR3 protein. The sample holds a few hundred thousand distinct CDR3 sequences; about 15% are singletons and the top ten take approximately 7.8%. Time point defined: newly diagnosed GD, antithyroid drugs for less than 3 months. TCR sequences were obtained from RNA taken from PBMCs. Separately, the same data were catalogued under a study of T cells in Graves' hyperthyroidism and ophthalmopathy.

The sample consisted of peripheral blood mononuclear cells (PBMCs), taken at new diagnosis, from a patient treated with antithyroid drugs. The receptors here all came from a woman between 40 and 50 years old with Graves disease.

Ten or more counts support this clonotype. The chain uses TRBV11-2 and TRBJ2-7, with TRBD2 identical over 10 bases. After removal of 4 bases from V and 4 bases from J, the junction contained 4 bases not matched to a gene. Germline V gene lookup returns CDR1 SGHAT and CDR2 FQNNGV. The CDR3 sequence is 14 residues long. CDR3 in amino acids: CASSSLAGRYEQYF. The CDR3 nucleotides are TGTGCCAGCAGCTCACTAGCGGGGAGGTACGAGCAGTACTTC.

The table lists this clonotype with many counts. The V gene is TRBV28, the J gene TRBJ2-1, with 7 nucleotides matching TRBD1. V was pared by 3 bases and J by 4 bases, with 12 bases of the junction left unmatched. Germline V gene data show CDR1 as MDHEN and CDR2 as SYDVKM. The CDR3 sequence is 17 residues long. The CDR3 bases are TGTGCCAGCAGTTTTTTCTTTCAGGGGGTTGTTTACAATGAGCAGTTCTTC. It codes for CASSFFFQGVVYNEQFF.

There are many counts of this clonotype. The rearrangement joins TRBV28 to TRBJ1-1, with no clear D. Germline CDR1 reads MDHEN; CDR2 reads SYDVKM. V lost 3 bases to trimming and J lost 3 bases, with 11 bases between them. The CDR3 is made up of 14 amino acids. The CDR3 DNA reads as TGTGCCAGCAGTTTGCAACAGTGGGACACTGAAGCTTTCTTT. This translates into CASSLQQWDTEAFF.

Many counts were recorded for this clonotype. The genes are TRBV29-1 and TRBJ2-3; 11 nucleotides align to TRBD1. V gave up 7 bases and J gave up 3 bases; unmatched junction bases: 12. This CDR3 region has 16 residues. The germline V gene has CDR1 SQVTM and CDR2 ANQGSEA. The CDR3 sequence: CSAGGGQGARTDTQYF. CDR3 in DNA: TGCAGCGCCGGGGGTGGACAGGGGGCAAGGACAGATACGCAGTATTTT.

This rearrangement joins TRBV19 to TRBJ1-2; 10 bases are a match to TRBD1. The CDR3 totals 22 residues. From germline, CDR1 is LNHDA and CDR2 SQIVND (reference sequence). V lost 0 bases to trimming and J lost 0 bases; unmatched junction nucleotides: 19. DNA of the CDR3: TGTGCCAGTAGTATAGATCTAGGAAGGTGGACAGGGGGGGTCCGAGCTAACTATGGCTACACCTTC. Protein: CASSIDLGRWTGGVRANYGYTF.

Many counts were recorded for this clonotype. The V and J genes are TRBV3-1 and TRBJ2-5; no firm D call. The germline V gene encodes CDR1 LGHDT and CDR2 YNNKEL (reference sequence). V lost 2 bases to trimming and J lost 2 bases, with 3 bases between them. CDR3 length: 12 amino acids. DNA of the CDR3: TGTGCCAGCAGCCAACCTCAAGAGACCCAGTACTTC. Its translation is CASSQPQETQYF.

This clonotype has a count of ten or more. The rearrangement uses TRBV2 and TRBJ2-7, with no clear D. In germline, CDR1 is SNHLY, CDR2 FYNNEI. CDR3 length: 13 amino acids. V lost 4 bases to trimming and J lost 2 bases, with 9 bases between them. CDR3 sequence (DNA): TGTGCCAGCAGTGGACTCTACACCTACGAGCAGTACTTC. This sequence encodes CASSGLYTYEQYF.

This clonotype was counted many times. The chain links TRBV5-4 to TRBJ2-1, with 8 bases aligning to TRBD1. This CDR3 spans 16 amino acids. V lost 0 bases to trimming and J lost 5 bases; unmatched junction nucleotides: 7. The germline V gene encodes CDR1 SGHNT and CDR2 YYREEE (reference sequence). The CDR3 here is CASSLGGQGADNEQFF. The CDR3 DNA is TGTGCCAGCAGCTTGGGGGGGCAGGGGGCAGACAATGAGCAGTTCTTC. The complete variable domain, with remaining parts taken from reference TRBV5-4 and TRBJ2-1, reads ETGVTQSPTHLIKTRGQQVTLRCSSQSGHNTVSWYQQALGQGPQFIFQYYREEENGRGNFPPRFSGLQFPNYSSELNVNALELDDSALYLCASSLGGQGADNEQFFGPGTRLTVL.

This clonotype has ten or more counts. The chain carries TRBV30 and TRBJ2-7, with 7 bases identical to TRBD1. With 4 bases clipped from V and 4 bases from J, the junction kept 10 bases outside the gene matches. In germline, CDR1 is GTSNPN, CDR2 SVGIG (reference sequence). The CDR3 is 14 amino acids. The CDR3 loop is CAWTPGQIAYEQYF. The CDR3 nucleotides read TGTGCCTGGACCCCGGGACAGATAGCTTACGAGCAGTACTTC.

This clonotype was seen many times. CDR3 sequence: CASSLNPGVETQYF. The CDR3 coding sequence is TGTGCCAGCAGCTTAAATCCGGGAGTGGAGACCCAGTACTTC. The chain carries TRBV11-2 and TRBJ2-5; possibly TRBD2 for D (6 bases). This CDR3 has 14 residues. V dropped 2 bases and J dropped 5 bases, with 12 bases sitting between them. In germline, CDR1 is SGHAT, CDR2 FQNNGV. Complete variable domain (other parts from reference TRBV11-2 and TRBJ2-5): EAGVAQSPRYKIIEKRQSVAFWCNPISGHATLYWYQQILGQGPKLLIQFQNNGVVDDSQLPKDRFSAERLKGVDSTLKIQPAKLEDSAVYLCASSLNPGVETQYFGPGTRLLVL.

This clonotype was observed many times. The chain uses TRBV2 and TRBJ1-3; D is ambiguous. Looked up from germline, CDR1 is SNHLY and CDR2 is FYNNEI. The ends were cut back, 6 bases at V and 7 bases at J, with 13 bases in the middle. The CDR3 spans 13 residues. The CDR3 DNA reads as TGTGCCAGCAGAAACAATAGGGCGAACACCATATATTTT. As protein: CASRNNRANTIYF.

The table lists this clonotype with many counts. The chain combines TRBV20-1 with TRBJ2-2; 11 nucleotides align to TRBD2. The CDR3 loop spans 17 amino acids. V trimming: 0 bases; J trimming: 1 base; junction bases outside the gene matches: 4. Germline CDR1 is DFQATT and CDR2 is SNEGSKA (reference sequence). The CDR3 sequence is CSARDGGTSGNTGELFF. The CDR3, as DNA: TGCAGTGCTAGAGACGGGGGGACTAGCGGGAACACCGGGGAGCTGTTTTTT.

The J gene is TRBJ2-1, the V gene TRBV20-1; D possibly uses TRBD1 or TRBD2 (5 bases each). CDR1 is DFQATT and CDR2 is SNEGSKA in the germline V gene (reference sequence). V gave up 3 bases and J gave up 9 bases, with 12 bases separating them. The CDR3 has 12 residues. The CDR3 nucleotides are TGCAGTGCTAGCCTCCGGGGCGGTGAGCAGTTCTTC. Translated, it gives CSASLRGGEQFF.

This clonotype was observed a handful of times. This rearrangement joins TRBV27 to TRBJ2-1, with D perhaps matching TRBD2 (6 bases). The CDR3 is 15 residues long. CDR1 MNHEY and CDR2 SMNVEV come from the germline V gene (reference sequence). Trimming cost V 6 bases and J 4 bases, with 16 bases left between them. The CDR3 sequence: CASSRRRGGYNEQFF. CDR3 in DNA: TGTGCCAGCAGCCGCAGGAGGGGCGGGTACAATGAGCAGTTCTTC.

This sequence joins TRBV9 and TRBJ1-2; 9 nucleotides agree with TRBD1. Per germline, CDR1 SGDLS and CDR2 YYNGEE. V trimming: 4 bases; J trimming: 4 bases; junction bases outside the gene matches: 2. This CDR3 is 13 amino acids long. CDR3 loop: CASSRGQGYGYTF. In nucleotides, the CDR3 is TGTGCCAGCAGCCGGGGACAGGGCTATGGCTACACCTTC.

This clonotype turned up a few times. The J gene is TRBJ1-2, the V gene TRBV10-2; TRBD1 matches at 10 bases. The CDR3 contains 14 residues. Trimming took 3 bases from V and 4 from J; bases not matched to a gene: 2. Germline assignment: CDR1 WSHSY and CDR2 SAAADI. The CDR3 DNA follows: TGCGCCAGCAGTGAAAGGACAGGGGGCTATGGCTACACCTTC. Translating gives CASSERTGGYGYTF.

This clonotype was counted at least ten times. The chain joins TRBV28 to TRBJ2-1; 11 bases are shared with TRBD2. The CDR3 spans 17 residues. Germline CDR1 is MDHEN and CDR2 is SYDVKM. V lost 5 bases and J lost 8; bases outside the gene matches: 14. The DNA for the CDR3 is TGTGCCAGCAGTCGGCTAACTACTAGCGGGAGTGTCGATGAGCAGTTCTTC. As protein: CASSRLTTSGSVDEQFF.

This clonotype appeared many times. This rearrangement joins TRBV12-3 or TRBV12-4 to TRBJ2-1; 10 nucleotides align to TRBD2. The CDR3 extends over 14 amino acids. Trimming at V came to 6 bases and at J to 5 bases, leaving 4 bases not matched to a gene. CDR3 in amino acids: CASRQLAGNNEQFF. The CDR3, as DNA: TGTGCCAGCAGGCAACTAGCGGGGAACAATGAGCAGTTCTTC.

A word on this clonotype: A much larger clonotype is one base distant, so this may be a read error. The rearrangement joins TRBV5-8 to TRBJ2-1; possible D gene TRBD1, 6 bases. The CDR3 is made up of 15 amino acids. Germline V gene sequence: CDR1 SGHTS, CDR2 YDEGEE. The CDR3, as DNA: TGTGTCAGCAGCATCGGACAGACATTCTACAATGAGCAGTTCTTC. Translation gives CVSSIGQTFYNEQFF. The complete variable domain, with remaining parts taken from reference TRBV5-8 and TRBJ2-1, reads EAGVTQSPTHLIKTRGQQATLRCSPISGHTSVYWYQQALGLGLQFLLWYDEGEERNRGNFPPRFSGRQFPNYSSELNVNALELEDSALYLCVSSIGQTFYNEQFFGPGTRLTVL.

Concerning this clonotype: The CDR3 end shows no conserved phenylalanine or tryptophan, and so a read error is likely. The rearrangement links TRBV12-3 or TRBV12-4 to TRBJ2-5; D might be TRBD1 or TRBD2, each matching 5 bases. The ends were cut back, 5 bases at V and 5 bases at J, with 12 bases in the middle. This CDR3 is built from 13 residues. CDR3 in DNA: TGTGCCAGCAGTCACGGGGCTTTGGAGACCCAGTACCCC. Amino acids: CASSHGALETQYP.

The V gene is TRBV18, the J gene TRBJ1-2; D is uncertain. This CDR3 contains 15 residues. Germline V CDR1 and CDR2: KGHSH, LQKENI. Between the trimmed V and J ends, which lost 4 bases and 1 base, there was a span of 13 bases. CDR3 amino acids: CASSLLMGINYGYTF. DNA for the CDR3: TGTGCCAGCTCACTCCTAATGGGGATTAACTATGGCTACACCTTC. Variable domain in full (rest from reference TRBV18 and TRBJ1-2): NAGVMQNPRHLVRRRGQEARLRCSPMKGHSHVYWYRQLPEEGLKFMVYLQKENIIDESGMPKERFSAEFPKEGPSILRIQQVVRGDSAAYFCASSLLMGINYGYTFGSGTRLTVV.

This clonotype appeared many times. V is TRBV6-1 and J is TRBJ1-2; 9 bases match TRBD1. J lost 2 bases, V lost 4 bases, and 14 bases had no gene match. This CDR3 is built from 18 residues. From germline, CDR1 is MNHNS and CDR2 SASEGT. In DNA, the CDR3 is TGTGCCAGCAGTGCCGCCTGGTGGGACAGGGATTTCAACTATGGCTACACCTTC. Amino acids: CASSAAWWDRDFNYGYTF.

J is TRBJ1-3 and V is TRBV20-1, with TRBD1 as a possible D gene (5 bases). The V gene lost 0 bases and the J gene lost 1 base, with 10 bases spanning the gap. Germline CDR1 is DFQATT and CDR2 is SNEGSKA (reference sequence). The CDR3 loop spans 15 amino acids. The CDR3 DNA reads TGCAGTGCTAGAGATGCCAGGGTGTCTGGAAACACCATATATTTT. Its protein is CSARDARVSGNTIYF.

This clonotype showed up many times. This rearrangement joins TRBV10-3 to TRBJ2-1; 7 positions agree with TRBD1. V was clipped by 6 bases and J by 5 bases; unmatched bases: 4. From germline, CDR1 is ENHRY and CDR2 SYGVKD. This CDR3 region has 13 residues. This CDR3 is CAIRGTENNEQFF. The CDR3 nucleotides are TGTGCCATCAGGGGGACAGAAAACAATGAGCAGTTCTTC.

This clonotype was counted many times. The genes are TRBV20-1 and TRBJ2-3, with 7 bases fitting TRBD2. Losses at the gene ends were 3 bases for V and 1 base for J; bases not matched to a gene: 7. From germline, CDR1 is DFQATT and CDR2 SNEGSKA (reference sequence). The length of the CDR3 is 15 residues. Here the CDR3 DNA reads TGCAGTGCTAGTACGGGGGGTCGAGGCACAGATACGCAGTATTTT. This encodes CSASTGGRGTDTQYF.

This clonotype was observed many times. This sequence joins TRBV18 and TRBJ2-1; no definite D call. V was shortened by 7 bases and J by 5 bases, with 18 bases between the two germline ends. This CDR3 is 15 amino acids long. The germline V gene encodes CDR1 KGHSH and CDR2 LQKENI. The CDR3 loop reads CASFVSASLHNEQFF. In nucleotides, the CDR3 is TGTGCCAGCTTCGTCAGTGCTAGTCTGCACAATGAGCAGTTCTTC.

In this sample, this clonotype turned up a few times. This rearrangement joins TRBV10-3 to TRBJ2-1; no reliable D call. Trimming stripped 10 bases from V and 0 bases from J, with 13 bases between. The CDR3 contains 14 residues. Germline V gene data show CDR1 as ENHRY and CDR2 as SYGVKD. The CDR3 is CATHWIHSYNEQFF. CDR3 nucleotides: TGTGCCACCCATTGGATACACTCCTACAATGAGCAGTTCTTC.